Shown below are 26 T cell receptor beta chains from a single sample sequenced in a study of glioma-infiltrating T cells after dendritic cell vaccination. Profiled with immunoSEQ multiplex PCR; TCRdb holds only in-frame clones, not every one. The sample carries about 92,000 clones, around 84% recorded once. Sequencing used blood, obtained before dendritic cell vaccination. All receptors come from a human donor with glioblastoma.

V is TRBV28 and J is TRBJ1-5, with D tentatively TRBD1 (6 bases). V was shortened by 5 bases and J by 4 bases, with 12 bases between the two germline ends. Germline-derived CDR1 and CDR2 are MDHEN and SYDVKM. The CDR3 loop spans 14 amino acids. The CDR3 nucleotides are TGTGCCAGCAGTCGAATTCAGGGGAATCAGCCCCAGCATTTT. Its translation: CASSRIQGNQPQHF. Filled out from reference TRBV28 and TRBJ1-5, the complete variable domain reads DVKVTQSSRYLVKRTGEKVFLECVQDMDHENMFWYRQDPGLGLRLIYFSYDVKMKEKGDIPEGYSVSREKKERFSLILESASTNQTSMYLCASSRIQGNQPQHFGDGTRLSIL.

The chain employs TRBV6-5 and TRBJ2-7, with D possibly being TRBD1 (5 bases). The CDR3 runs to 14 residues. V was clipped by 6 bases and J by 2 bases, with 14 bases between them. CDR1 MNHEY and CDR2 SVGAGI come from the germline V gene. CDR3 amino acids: CASRGTGKTYEQYF. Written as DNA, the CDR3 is TGTGCCAGCAGAGGAACAGGAAAAACCTACGAGCAGTACTTC.

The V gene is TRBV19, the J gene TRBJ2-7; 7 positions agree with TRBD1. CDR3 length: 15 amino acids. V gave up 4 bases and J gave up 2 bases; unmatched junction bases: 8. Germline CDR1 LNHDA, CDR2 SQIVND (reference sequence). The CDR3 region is CASSTSSGQAYEQYF. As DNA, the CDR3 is TGTGCCAGTAGTACCTCCTCTGGACAGGCCTACGAGCAGTACTTC.

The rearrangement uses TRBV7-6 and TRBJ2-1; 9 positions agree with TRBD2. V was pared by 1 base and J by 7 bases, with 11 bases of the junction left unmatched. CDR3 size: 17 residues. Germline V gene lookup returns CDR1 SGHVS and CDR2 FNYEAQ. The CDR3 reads CASSLVVSGSVGNEQFF. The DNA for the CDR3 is TGTGCCAGCAGCTTAGTAGTTAGCGGGAGTGTGGGTAATGAGCAGTTCTTC.

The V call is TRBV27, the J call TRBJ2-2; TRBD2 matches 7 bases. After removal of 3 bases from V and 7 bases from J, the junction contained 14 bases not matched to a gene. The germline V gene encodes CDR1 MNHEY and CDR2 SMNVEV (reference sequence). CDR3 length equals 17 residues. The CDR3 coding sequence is TGTGCCAGCAGTTTTTGGCGGGAGCCTATTCCCCACGGGGAGCTGTTTTTT. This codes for CASSFWREPIPHGELFF.

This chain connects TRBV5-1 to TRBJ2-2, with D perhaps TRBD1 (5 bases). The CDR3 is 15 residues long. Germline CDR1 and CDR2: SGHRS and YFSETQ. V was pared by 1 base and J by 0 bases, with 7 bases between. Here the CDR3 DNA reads TGCGCCAGCAGCTTGTCCAGGGCGAACACCGGGGAGCTGTTTTTT. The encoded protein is CASSLSRANTGELFF.

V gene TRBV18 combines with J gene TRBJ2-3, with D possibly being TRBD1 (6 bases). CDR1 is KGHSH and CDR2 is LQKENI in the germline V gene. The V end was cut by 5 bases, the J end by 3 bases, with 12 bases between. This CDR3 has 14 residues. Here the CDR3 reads CASSSLRGTDTQYF. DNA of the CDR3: TGTGCCAGCTCATCCCTGAGGGGGACAGATACGCAGTATTTT.

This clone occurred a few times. As DNA, the CDR3 is TGTGCCAGTAGTTCGGACTTCCAAGAGACCCAGTACTTC. It codes for CASSSDFQETQYF. The J gene is TRBJ2-5, the V gene TRBV19; D perhaps matches TRBD2 (5 bases). Germline V gives CDR1 LNHDA, CDR2 SQIVND (reference sequence). CDR3 size: 13 residues. The V end was cut by 5 bases, the J end by 1 base, with 8 bases between.

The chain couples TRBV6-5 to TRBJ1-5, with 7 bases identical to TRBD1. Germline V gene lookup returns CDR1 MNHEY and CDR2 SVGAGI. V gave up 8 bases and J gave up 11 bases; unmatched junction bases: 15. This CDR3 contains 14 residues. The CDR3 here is CASGKGGPAGAQHF. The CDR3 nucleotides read TGTGCCAGCGGGAAAGGGGGCCCGGCCGGGGCCCAGCATTTT.

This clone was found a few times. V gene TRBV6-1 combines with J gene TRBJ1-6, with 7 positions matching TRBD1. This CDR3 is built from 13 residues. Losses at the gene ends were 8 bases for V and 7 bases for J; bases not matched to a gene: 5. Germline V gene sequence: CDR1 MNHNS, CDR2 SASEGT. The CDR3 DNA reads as TGTGCCAGCCGGACAGGCGTCAATTCACCCCTCCACTTT. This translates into CASRTGVNSPLHF.

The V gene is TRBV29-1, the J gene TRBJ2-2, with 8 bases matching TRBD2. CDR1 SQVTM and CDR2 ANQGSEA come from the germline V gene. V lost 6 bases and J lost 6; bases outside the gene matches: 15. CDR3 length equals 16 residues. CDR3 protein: CSVDTSGPSEAGELFF. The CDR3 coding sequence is TGCAGCGTGGATACTAGCGGCCCTAGCGAGGCCGGGGAGCTGTTTTTT.

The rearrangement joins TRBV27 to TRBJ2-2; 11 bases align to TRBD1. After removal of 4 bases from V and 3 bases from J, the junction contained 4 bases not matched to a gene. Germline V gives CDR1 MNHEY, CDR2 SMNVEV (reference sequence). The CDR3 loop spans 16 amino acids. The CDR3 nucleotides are TGTGCCAGCAGTTGGACAGGGGGCGCGGACACCGGGGAGCTGTTTTTT. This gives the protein CASSWTGGADTGELFF.

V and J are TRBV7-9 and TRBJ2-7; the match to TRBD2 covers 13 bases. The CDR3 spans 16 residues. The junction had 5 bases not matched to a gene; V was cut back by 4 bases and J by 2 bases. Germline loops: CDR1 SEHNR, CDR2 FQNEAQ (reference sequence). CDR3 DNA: TGTGCCAGCAGCTCAGGGACTAGCGGGACTGCCTACGAGCAGTACTTC. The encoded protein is CASSSGTSGTAYEQYF.

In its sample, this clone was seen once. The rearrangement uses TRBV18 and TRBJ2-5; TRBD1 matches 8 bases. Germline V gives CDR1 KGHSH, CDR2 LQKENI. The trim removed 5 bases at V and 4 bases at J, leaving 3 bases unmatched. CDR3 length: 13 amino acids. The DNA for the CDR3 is TGTGCCAGCTCATCAGGACAGGGAGAGACCCAGTACTTC. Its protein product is CASSSGQGETQYF. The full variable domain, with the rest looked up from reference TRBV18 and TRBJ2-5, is NAGVMQNPRHLVRRRGQEARLRCSPMKGHSHVYWYRQLPEEGLKFMVYLQKENIIDESGMPKERFSAEFPKEGPSILRIQQVVRGDSAAYFCASSSGQGETQYFGPGTRLLVL.

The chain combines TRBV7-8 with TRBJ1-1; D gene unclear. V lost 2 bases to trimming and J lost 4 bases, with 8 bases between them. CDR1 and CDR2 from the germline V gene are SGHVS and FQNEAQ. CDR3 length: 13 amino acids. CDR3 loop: CASSLTGVTEAFF. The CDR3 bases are TGTGCCAGCAGCTTAACCGGGGTCACTGAAGCTTTCTTT.

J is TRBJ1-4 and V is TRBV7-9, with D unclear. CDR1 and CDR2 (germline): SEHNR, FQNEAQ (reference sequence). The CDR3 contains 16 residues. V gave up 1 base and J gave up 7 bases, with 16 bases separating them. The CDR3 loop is CASSLGTARRREKLFF. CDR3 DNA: TGTGCCAGCAGCTTAGGCACAGCCCGGCGTCGTGAAAAACTGTTTTTT.

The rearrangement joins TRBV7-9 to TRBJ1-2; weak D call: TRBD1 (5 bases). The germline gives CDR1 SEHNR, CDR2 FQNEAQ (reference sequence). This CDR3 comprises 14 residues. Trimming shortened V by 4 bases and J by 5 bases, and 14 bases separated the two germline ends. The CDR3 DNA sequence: TGTGCCAGCAGCTCCCCAACCCGGGGGTATGGCTACACCTTC. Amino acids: CASSSPTRGYGYTF.

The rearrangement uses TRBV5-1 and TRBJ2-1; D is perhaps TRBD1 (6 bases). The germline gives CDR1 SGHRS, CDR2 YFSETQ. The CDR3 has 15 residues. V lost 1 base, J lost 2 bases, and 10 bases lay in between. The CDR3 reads CASSLRDTPYNEQFF. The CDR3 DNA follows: TGCGCCAGCAGCTTGCGGGACACGCCCTACAATGAGCAGTTCTTC.

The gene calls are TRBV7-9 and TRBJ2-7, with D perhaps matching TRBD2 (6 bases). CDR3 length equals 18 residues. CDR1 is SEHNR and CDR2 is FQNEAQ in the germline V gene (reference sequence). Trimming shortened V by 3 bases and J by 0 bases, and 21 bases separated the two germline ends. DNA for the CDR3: TGTGCCAGCAGCTTTATGAGTGGAGGGGCGTCTAGCTCCTACGAGCAGTACTTC. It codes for CASSFMSGGASSSYEQYF.

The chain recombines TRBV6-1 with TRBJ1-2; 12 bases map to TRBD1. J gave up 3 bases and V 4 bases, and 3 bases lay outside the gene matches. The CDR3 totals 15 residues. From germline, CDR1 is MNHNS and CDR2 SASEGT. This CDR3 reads CASSGGTGGHYGYTF. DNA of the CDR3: TGTGCCAGCAGTGGTGGGACAGGGGGCCACTATGGCTACACCTTC.

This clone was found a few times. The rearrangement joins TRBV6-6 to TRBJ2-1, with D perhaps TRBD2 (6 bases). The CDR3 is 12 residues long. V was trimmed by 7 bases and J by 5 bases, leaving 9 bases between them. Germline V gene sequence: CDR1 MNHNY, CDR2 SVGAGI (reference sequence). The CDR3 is CASMDYNNEQFF. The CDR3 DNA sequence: TGTGCCAGCATGGACTACAACAATGAGCAGTTCTTC.

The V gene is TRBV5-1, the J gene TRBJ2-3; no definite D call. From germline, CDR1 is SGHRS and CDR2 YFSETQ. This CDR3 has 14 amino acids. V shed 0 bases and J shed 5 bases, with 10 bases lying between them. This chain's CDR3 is CASSLDIPGDTQYF. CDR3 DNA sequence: TGCGCCAGCAGCTTGGACATACCGGGAGATACGCAGTATTTT.

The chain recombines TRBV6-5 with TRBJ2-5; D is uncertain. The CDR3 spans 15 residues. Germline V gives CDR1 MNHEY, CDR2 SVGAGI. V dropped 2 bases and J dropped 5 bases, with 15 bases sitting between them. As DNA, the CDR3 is TGTGCCAGCAGTTACGTCCACGCCTCCGGGGAGACCCAGTACTTC. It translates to CASSYVHASGETQYF.

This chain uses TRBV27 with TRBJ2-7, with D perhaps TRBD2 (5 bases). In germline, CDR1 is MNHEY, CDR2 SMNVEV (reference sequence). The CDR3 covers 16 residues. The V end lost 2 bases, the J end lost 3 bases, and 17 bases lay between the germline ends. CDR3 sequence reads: CASSLRGPVGFYEQYF. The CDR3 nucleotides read TGTGCCAGCAGTTTAAGAGGGCCCGTGGGGTTCTACGAGCAGTACTTC.

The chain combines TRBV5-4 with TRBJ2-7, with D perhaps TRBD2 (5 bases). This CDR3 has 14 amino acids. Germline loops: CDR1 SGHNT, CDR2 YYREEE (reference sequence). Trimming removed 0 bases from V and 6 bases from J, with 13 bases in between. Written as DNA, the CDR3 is TGTGCCAGCAGCTTGGGAGGAATCGGAGGCGAGCAGTACTTC. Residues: CASSLGGIGGEQYF.

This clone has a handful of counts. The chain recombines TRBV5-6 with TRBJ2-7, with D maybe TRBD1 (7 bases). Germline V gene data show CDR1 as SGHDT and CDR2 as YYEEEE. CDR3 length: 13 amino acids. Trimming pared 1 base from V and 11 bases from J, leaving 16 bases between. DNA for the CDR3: TGTGCCAGCAGCTTGTTGTTCAGGGGGGAGGAGTACTTC. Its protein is CASSLLFRGEEYF.